The rows below give T cell receptor beta chains drawn from one sample of a study of technical replicates of blood from a few donors. Profiled with immunoSEQ multiplex PCR; TCRdb holds only in-frame clones, not every one. The data contain about 67,000 clones, more than 95% of them singletons. The sample taken for sequencing was T cells isolated from PBMCs. The receptors derive from a human donor in good health. The CDR3 runs from the conserved cysteine through the conserved F or W. The order of the fields is V gene, CDR3 protein.

v_call: TRBV28
cdr3_aa: CASNQGTSGNTIYF

v_call: TRBV5-1
cdr3_aa: CASSFASGFGELFF

v_call: TRBV6-4
cdr3_aa: CASSQSGANVLTF

v_call: TRBV4-2
cdr3_aa: CASSQDPVQSTEAFF

v_call: TRBV29-1
cdr3_aa: CSVGQGGNTEAFF

v_call: TRBV7-9
cdr3_aa: CASSSRTSGGNYEQYF

v_call: TRBV15
cdr3_aa: CATSRDPVEETQYF

v_call: TRBV9
cdr3_aa: CASSKSGTDYNEQFF

v_call: TRBV2
cdr3_aa: CASSLSGSYEQYF

v_call: TRBV4-1
cdr3_aa: CASSQVGGNQPQHF

v_call: TRBV9
cdr3_aa: CASSVEVAGGLETQYF

v_call: TRBV27
cdr3_aa: CASTQQGGSYNEQFF

v_call: TRBV29-1
cdr3_aa: CSVPGQGYYEQYF

v_call: TRBV5-1
cdr3_aa: CASSPGLAGGMATQYF

v_call: TRBV7-6
cdr3_aa: CASSHRDRDSPLHF

v_call: TRBV28
cdr3_aa: CASKPSSLYEQYF

v_call: TRBV10-1
cdr3_aa: CASSDGSGGQVTYEQYF

v_call: TRBV2
cdr3_aa: CASSVQGDNQPQHF

v_call: TRBV6-1
cdr3_aa: CASTPADRVTEAFF

v_call: TRBV9
cdr3_aa: CASSPSTRGGGTDTQYF

v_call: TRBV7-6
cdr3_aa: CASRGETQYF

v_call: TRBV10-3
cdr3_aa: CAISMTSGATDTQYF

v_call: TRBV9
cdr3_aa: CASSVGGGDYGYTF

v_call: TRBV6-5
cdr3_aa: CASSPEGMNTEAFF

v_call: TRBV6-6
cdr3_aa: CASSPGGGAFF

v_call: TRBV6-1
cdr3_aa: CASSEATDSWEKLFF